One and the same sample provided the 27 T cell receptor beta chains below, sequenced in a study of PD-1 blockade in classical Hodgkin lymphoma (dated by TCRdb to about 2020). The library was obtained by the immunoSEQ multiplex PCR assay. The clones in this table, taken by TCRdb from immuneACCESS, are in-frame only. Not every clone is retained; where verified, under half of the shortfall comes from an unresolved V gene, and the cause of the rest is unknown. The sample profile shows about 98,000 clones; 92% of them were found once. Of the sample, 2.8% falls within the top ten clones. In light of the paper, this sample's time point label describes: cycle 1 day 1 (C1D1), immediately before nivolumab initiation. Every trial patient had relapsed following autologous stem cell transplantation, and prior brentuximab vedotin exposure was what differed among cohorts A, B and C. The source was peripheral blood mononuclear cells (PBMCs), collected at baseline. These receptors originate from a human donor with classical Hodgkin lymphoma.

The chain carries TRBV10-2 and TRBJ1-4; 7 nucleotides match TRBD1. Germline V gene lookup returns CDR1 WSHSY and CDR2 SAAADI. V shed 3 bases, J shed 8 bases, and the junction held 6 bases outside the gene matches. The length of the CDR3 is 14 residues. The CDR3 nucleotides read TGCGCCAGCAGTGACCAGGGGGGTTACGAAAAACTGTTTTTT. Translating gives CASSDQGGYEKLFF.

This rearrangement joins TRBV9 to TRBJ2-2; D is ambiguous. Trimming took 6 bases from V and 5 from J, leaving 11 bases between them. The CDR3 runs 13 residues. Germline V gene sequence: CDR1 SGDLS, CDR2 YYNGEE. The CDR3 protein is CASNRADTGELFF. Written as DNA, the CDR3 is TGTGCCAGCAATAGGGCGGATACCGGGGAGCTGTTTTTT.

This chain uses TRBV2 with TRBJ1-5; D is undetermined. Germline-derived CDR1 and CDR2 are SNHLY and FYNNEI. This CDR3 has 15 residues. V lost 6 bases and J 0 bases, leaving 12 bases between the germline ends. Here the CDR3 DNA reads TGTGCCAGCAGCTGGGGAACCTATAGCAATCAGCCCCAGCATTTT. Its translation: CASSWGTYSNQPQHF.

The chain is built from TRBV11-2 and TRBJ1-4; tentatively, D is TRBD1 (5 bases). Looked up from germline, CDR1 is SGHAT and CDR2 is FQNNGV. This CDR3 region has 15 residues. The V gene lost 1 base and the J gene lost 8 bases, with 14 bases spanning the gap. The CDR3 reads CASSLGSRVGEKLFF. The CDR3 DNA reads as TGTGCCAGCAGCTTAGGGTCCAGGGTGGGGGAAAAACTGTTTTTT.

The chain employs TRBV6-6 and TRBJ1-1, with 8 bases identical to TRBD1. The CDR3 is 11 residues long. J gave up 11 bases and V 4 bases, and 3 bases lay outside the gene matches. Germline V gene data show CDR1 as MNHNY and CDR2 as SVGAGI (reference sequence). In DNA form, the CDR3 reads TGTGCCAGCAGTTCTAACAGGGGGGCTTTCTTT. It encodes CASSSNRGAFF.

This chain joins TRBV5-6 and TRBJ1-5; D may be TRBD1 (5 bases). The ends were cut back, 6 bases at V and 1 base at J, with 11 bases in the middle. Germline assignment: CDR1 SGHDT and CDR2 YYEEEE. The CDR3 runs 14 residues. The CDR3 region is CASTLGQSNQPQHF. DNA for the CDR3: TGTGCCAGCACCCTGGGGCAGAGCAATCAGCCCCAGCATTTT.

CDR3 DNA: TGCGCCAGCAGCTTGGGGCTGACTACTAGCGGGACTCACATAGATACGCAGTATTTT. It is translated as CASSLGLTTSGTHIDTQYF. This chain links TRBV5-1 with TRBJ2-3, with 10 bases aligning to TRBD2. J gave up 5 bases and V 0 bases, and 15 bases lay outside the gene matches. Per germline, CDR1 SGHRS and CDR2 YFSETQ. The CDR3 sequence is 19 residues long.

The chain recombines TRBV5-1 with TRBJ2-7; D possibly corresponds to TRBD1 (5 bases). The CDR3 sequence is 14 residues long. From germline, CDR1 is SGHRS and CDR2 YFSETQ. V lost 0 bases, J lost 2 bases, and 9 bases lay in between. This CDR3 is CASSLGQRTYEQYF. CDR3 DNA sequence: TGCGCCAGCAGCTTGGGACAGAGAACCTACGAGCAGTACTTC.

This clone was seen once. V and J are TRBV4-1 and TRBJ1-1; D is possibly TRBD1 (5 bases). V was pared by 3 bases and J by 5 bases, with 16 bases between. The germline gives CDR1 MGHRA, CDR2 YSYEKL. The CDR3 spans 15 residues. The CDR3 sequence: CASSQRAQGGTEAFF. In DNA, the CDR3 is TGCGCCAGCAGCCAGCGCGCCCAGGGAGGGACTGAAGCTTTCTTT.

This clone was seen just once. The chain couples TRBV18 to TRBJ2-7; D may be TRBD1 (6 bases). The CDR3 spans 17 residues. Germline V gene lookup returns CDR1 KGHSH and CDR2 LQKENI. V was clipped by 1 base and J by 2 bases, with 18 bases between them. This chain's CDR3 is CASSPRRDSTGTYEQYF. The CDR3, as DNA: TGTGCCAGCTCACCACGGCGAGACTCGACAGGAACCTACGAGCAGTACTTC. The full variable domain, rest sourced from reference TRBV18 and TRBJ2-7, is NAGVMQNPRHLVRRRGQEARLRCSPMKGHSHVYWYRQLPEEGLKFMVYLQKENIIDESGMPKERFSAEFPKEGPSILRIQQVVRGDSAAYFCASSPRRDSTGTYEQYFGPGTRLTVT.

This clone was found once. In DNA form, the CDR3 reads TGTGCCAGCAGAAGACCGGGACAGGGCAACACTGAAGCTTTCTTT. It yields the protein CASRRPGQGNTEAFF. The chain uses TRBV6-6 and TRBJ1-1, with 9 positions matching TRBD1. Germline V CDR1 and CDR2: MNHNY, SVGAGI (reference sequence). The CDR3 is made up of 15 amino acids. Germline trimming cut 6 bases from V and 2 bases from J; bases unmatched to any gene: 7.

This rearrangement joins TRBV28 to TRBJ2-2; D perhaps matches TRBD1 (5 bases). Per germline, CDR1 MDHEN and CDR2 SYDVKM. The V and J ends lost 6 bases and 8 bases respectively, with 10 bases between them. The CDR3 runs to 12 residues. CDR3 nucleotides: TGTGCCAGCAGCTTACGGACAGGGGAGCTGTTTTTT. Encoded protein: CASSLRTGELFF.

This chain connects TRBV2 to TRBJ1-1, with TRBD1 matching 7 bases. Trimming took 6 bases from V and 4 from J; bases not matched to a gene: 5. The CDR3 is made up of 13 amino acids. Germline lookup yields CDR1 SNHLY and CDR2 FYNNEI. The CDR3 sequence: CASSFDRVTEAFF. In nucleotides, the CDR3 is TGTGCCAGCAGCTTCGACAGGGTCACTGAAGCTTTCTTT. Combining the CDR3 with reference TRBV2 and TRBJ1-1 gives the whole variable domain EPEVTQTPSHQVTQMGQEVILRCVPISNHLYFYWYRQILGQKVEFLVSFYNNEISEKSEIFDDQFSVERPDGSNFTLKIRSTKLEDSAMYFCASSFDRVTEAFFGQGTRLTVV.

This rearrangement joins TRBV19 to TRBJ1-5; TRBD1 aligns across 9 bases. Germline V gives CDR1 LNHDA, CDR2 SQIVND (reference sequence). This CDR3 is built from 14 residues. V lost 6 bases and J lost 5; bases outside the gene matches: 5. DNA for the CDR3: TGTGCCAGTAGACACGGACAGGGGCATCAGCCCCAGCATTTT. Protein product: CASRHGQGHQPQHF.

The chain is built from TRBV6-5 and TRBJ2-7, with 7 positions matching TRBD1. The junction had 3 bases not matched to a gene; V was cut back by 4 bases and J by 0 bases. The CDR3 loop spans 14 amino acids. Germline loops: CDR1 MNHEY, CDR2 SVGAGI. CDR3 coding DNA: TGTGCCAGCAGTTTATACAGGGGCTCCTACGAGCAGTACTTC. As protein: CASSLYRGSYEQYF.

This clone was counted a few times. The V call is TRBV6-5, the J call TRBJ1-1; D ambiguous. The germline CDR1 and CDR2 sequences are MNHEY and SVGAGI. The CDR3 covers 10 residues. V gave up 5 bases and J gave up 7 bases, with 5 bases separating them. CDR3: CASSTLEAFF. The CDR3 DNA reads as TGTGCCAGCAGTACTCTTGAAGCTTTCTTT.

This sequence joins TRBV10-3 and TRBJ2-2; D is possibly TRBD1 (5 bases). V lost 10 bases, J lost 9 bases, and 12 bases lay in between. This CDR3 is built from 11 residues. The germline V gene has CDR1 ENHRY and CDR2 SYGVKD. The CDR3 sequence is CATLGARELFF. As DNA, the CDR3 is TGTGCCACGCTTGGGGCCCGGGAGCTGTTTTTT.

The rearrangement uses TRBV19 and TRBJ1-5; perhaps TRBD1 as D (5 bases). Trimming stripped 10 bases from V and 0 bases from J, with 13 bases between. The germline gives CDR1 LNHDA, CDR2 SQIVND (reference sequence). This CDR3 has 14 amino acids. For the CDR3, the DNA is TGTGCCACCCGCGTGGGGGGTAGCAATCAGCCCCAGCATTTT. It yields the protein CATRVGGSNQPQHF.

This rearrangement joins TRBV7-9 to TRBJ2-7; 7 bases map to TRBD2. J lost 5 bases, V lost 5 bases, and 3 bases had no gene match. CDR1 is SEHNR and CDR2 is FQNEAQ in the germline V gene (reference sequence). The length of the CDR3 is 12 residues. CDR3: CASSGTKDEQYF. The DNA of the CDR3 is TGTGCCAGCAGCGGGACTAAGGACGAGCAGTACTTC.

The chain recombines TRBV6-5 with TRBJ2-7; D not certain. Germline CDR1 MNHEY, CDR2 SVGAGI. The V end was cut by 0 bases, the J end by 3 bases, with 12 bases between. The CDR3 has 15 residues. CDR3 in DNA: TGTGCCAGCAGTTACTCGAGGCAGGATGGCTACGAGCAGTACTTC. It specifies CASSYSRQDGYEQYF.

This clone was seen just once. V gene TRBV9 combines with J gene TRBJ1-2; 7 bases are shared with TRBD1. Germline CDR1 SGDLS, CDR2 YYNGEE. This CDR3 region has 18 residues. The ends lost 2 bases at V and 5 bases at J; junction bases unmatched: 18. In DNA, the CDR3 is TGTGCCAGCAGCGTGGGTCGGATTGGTCGCGGGACAGCTTATGGCTACACCTTC. It specifies CASSVGRIGRGTAYGYTF.

There are a few counts of this clone. The J gene is TRBJ1-5, the V gene TRBV6-1; D remains unclear. The CDR3 extends over 12 amino acids. Trimming took off 11 bases at V and 4 bases at J, with 12 bases between the two ends. The germline CDR1 and CDR2 sequences are MNHNS and SASEGT. The CDR3 DNA follows: TGTGCCGGGAGGGCGGGGAATCAGCCCCAGCATTTT. This gives the protein CAGRAGNQPQHF.

This rearrangement joins TRBV5-1 to TRBJ2-7; no clear D gene. CDR1 SGHRS and CDR2 YFSETQ come from the germline V gene. Trimming took off 1 base at V and 9 bases at J, with 26 bases between the two ends. The CDR3 contains 17 residues. CDR3 in amino acids: CASSLPNLRDRAKGQYF. The CDR3 nucleotides are TGCGCCAGCAGCTTGCCCAATTTAAGAGACCGGGCCAAGGGGCAGTACTTC.

The genes are TRBV30 and TRBJ2-1; D is unresolved. The V end lost 0 bases, the J end lost 4 bases, and 13 bases lay between the germline ends. CDR3 length: 15 amino acids. Germline V gene lookup returns CDR1 GTSNPN and CDR2 SVGIG (reference sequence). CDR3 nucleotide sequence: TGTGCCTGGAGTGTACCCCTGGGCATGTACAATGAGCAGTTCTTC. It specifies CAWSVPLGMYNEQFF.

The CDR3 loop is CASSEVRGSGELFF. The CDR3 region has the DNA TGTGCCAGCAGTGAGGTCAGGGGGTCCGGGGAGCTGTTTTTT. The chain carries TRBV2 and TRBJ2-2; TRBD1 aligns across 7 bases. The CDR3 spans 14 residues. CDR1 is SNHLY and CDR2 is FYNNEI in the germline V gene. V lost 3 bases to trimming and J lost 6 bases; unmatched junction nucleotides: 4.

The rearrangement uses TRBV10-3 and TRBJ1-1; 8 nucleotides match TRBD1. Germline V gene sequence: CDR1 ENHRY, CDR2 SYGVKD. After removal of 3 bases from V and 4 bases from J, the junction contained 4 bases not matched to a gene. The CDR3 contains 14 residues. Here the CDR3 reads CAISDDRGGTEAFF. The CDR3, as DNA: TGTGCCATCAGTGACGACAGGGGTGGCACTGAAGCTTTCTTT.

In this sample, this clone turned up many times. The chain recombines TRBV20-1 with TRBJ1-2; unclear D gene. This CDR3 is 11 amino acids long. Trimming took 2 bases from V and 7 from J, leaving 8 bases between them. The germline V gene encodes CDR1 DFQATT and CDR2 SNEGSKA (reference sequence). The CDR3 nucleotides are TGCAGTGCTAGAAAGGTTGCTGGCTACACCTTC. Encoded protein: CSARKVAGYTF.